A single sample is the source of the 25 T cell receptor beta chains below, sequenced in a study of post-analysis software for immune sequencing data. Study-wide results and limits: Controls showed lower frequencies than patients for roughly five TRBV segments, and TRBV5-6, TRBV5-1 and TRBV20-1 were among these.

For these TCRs, the target antigens are not known. The authors incorporated unique molecular identifiers into the TCR beta cDNA libraries. Using its own MiXCR run on the PCR reads, TCRdb lists one record per CDR3 protein. The table lists roughly 870,000 distinct CDR3 sequences, about 50% of them singletons, with over 4% in the top ten. The sample consisted of blood. These receptors all stem from a girl aged 5-17 years with multiple sclerosis.

This rearrangement joins TRBV7-9 to TRBJ1-1; D gene unclear. This CDR3 region has 14 residues. CDR1 is SEHNR and CDR2 is FQNEAQ in the germline V gene (reference sequence). V lost 5 bases and J lost 4, with 14 bases in between. The CDR3 nucleotides read TGTGCCAGCAGCACCTCCCAGCTACTCACTGAAGCTTTCTTT. It yields the protein CASSTSQLLTEAFF.

The J gene is TRBJ2-4, the V gene TRBV4-2, with TRBD2 matching over 10 bases. The J call may not be correct, given that the DNA end is closer to TRBJ2-7. The CDR3 runs to 16 residues. Germline assignment: CDR1 LGHNA and CDR2 YNFKEQ. The CDR3 sequence is CASSQLSSGRGYEQYF. For the CDR3, the DNA is TGTGCCAGCAGCCAACTCTCTAGCGGGAGAGGGTACGAGCAGTACTTC.

The chain couples TRBV5-1 to TRBJ2-3; TRBD2 aligns across 11 bases. Per germline, CDR1 SGHRS and CDR2 YFSETQ. This CDR3 is built from 17 residues. V trimming: 2 bases; J trimming: 5 bases; junction bases outside the gene matches: 10. CDR3: CASSFGNSGRAIDTQYF. The CDR3 coding sequence is TGCGCCAGCAGCTTTGGAAATAGCGGGAGGGCCATAGATACGCAGTATTTT.

This clonotype was seen a handful of times. The rearrangement links TRBV20-1 to TRBJ2-7; 12 bases are shared with TRBD2. The CDR3 is 14 amino acids. CDR1 and CDR2 (germline): DFQATT, SNEGSKA (reference sequence). Unmatched junction bases numbered 7, after V lost 6 bases and J lost 4 bases. For the CDR3, the DNA is TGCAGTGCCTCCTCCCTAGCGGGAGGGTACGAGCAGTACTTC. It specifies CSASSLAGGYEQYF.

The chain has TRBV5-1 and TRBJ2-4; 12 nucleotides agree with TRBD2. The J call is uncertain, as TRBJ2-7 better fits the DNA end. This CDR3 region has 17 residues. CDR1 and CDR2 from the germline V gene are SGHRS and YFSETQ. The DNA for the CDR3 is TGCGCCAGCAGCTCTTTGTCGACTAGCGGGAGAGTATACGAGCAGTACTTC. It is translated as CASSSLSTSGRVYEQYF.

This clonotype turned up a few times. CDR3 loop: CASSLLGTSYEQYF. CDR3 bases: TGTGCCAGCAGCCTCCTGGGGACTAGCTACGAGCAGTACTTC. The chain employs TRBV4-2 and TRBJ2-7; 8 positions match TRBD2. Germline V lookup: CDR1 LGHNA, CDR2 YNFKEQ. The CDR3 is 14 residues long. J was trimmed by 3 bases and V by 4 bases; bases with no gene match: 5.

The chain employs TRBV3-1 and TRBJ1-1; possible D gene TRBD1, 6 bases. The length of the CDR3 is 14 residues. Germline loops: CDR1 LGHDT, CDR2 YNNKEL (reference sequence). V lost 1 base, J lost 4 bases, and 10 bases lay in between. The CDR3 sequence is CASSQGGQGTEAFF. The CDR3 bases are TGTGCCAGCAGCCAAGGGGGACAAGGCACTGAAGCTTTCTTT.

CDR3 region: CVLAVPSTGEQYF. The CDR3 DNA follows: TGTGTTTTGGCCGTCCCCTCTACTGGGGAGCAGTACTTC. The chain has TRBV28 and TRBJ2-7; D remains unclear. The CDR3 consists of 13 residues. The germline CDR1 and CDR2 sequences are MDHEN and SYDVKM.

This chain joins TRBV15 and TRBJ2-4, with 10 nucleotides matching TRBD1. The CDR3 extends over 17 amino acids. The V gene's germline CDR1 is LNHNV and CDR2 YYDKDF (reference sequence). The J segment lost 4 bases and the V segment lost 5 bases, leaving 11 bases of the junction unmatched. This CDR3 reads CATSAYTGQGQKNIQYF. The CDR3 bases are TGTGCCACCAGCGCATATACGGGACAGGGGCAGAAAAACATTCAGTACTTC.

The sample holds a few counts of this clonotype. CDR3 in amino acids: CSASSPLQIRAYF. The CDR3 DNA reads as TGCAGTGCCTCTTCCCCGTTACAGATACGCGCGTATTTT. The chain has TRBV20-1 and TRBJ2-3; D ambiguous. This CDR3 is 13 amino acids long. V was cut by 6 bases and J by 14 bases, with 24 bases left in between. The germline V gene encodes CDR1 DFQATT and CDR2 SNEGSKA (reference sequence).

The chain carries TRBV7-6 and TRBJ2-5, with 9 bases aligning to TRBD1. V was pared by 5 bases and J by 0 bases, with 7 bases of the junction left unmatched. The germline CDR1 and CDR2 sequences are SGHVS and FNYEAQ. The CDR3 loop spans 16 amino acids. CDR3 nucleotides: TGTGCCAGCAGCCCGCGACAGGGGGGGTACCAAGAGACCCAGTACTTC. Amino acid sequence: CASSPRQGGYQETQYF.

This clonotype was observed once. The chain uses TRBV6-5 and TRBJ2-1; D is undetermined. The CDR3 spans 13 residues. V lost 6 bases to trimming and J lost 4 bases, with 10 bases between them. Germline V gene data show CDR1 as MNHEY and CDR2 as SVGAGI. The CDR3 coding sequence is TGTGCCAGCAGACTTTCCACTTACAATGAGCAGTTCTTC. This gives the protein CASRLSTYNEQFF.

J is TRBJ1-1 and V is TRBV4-1, with D tentatively TRBD1 (6 bases). V lost 0 bases and J 1 base, leaving 12 bases between the germline ends. Germline V CDR1 and CDR2: MGHRA, YSYEKL. The CDR3 loop spans 16 amino acids. As DNA, the CDR3 is TGCGCCAGCAGCCAAGATGACAGGATTTCGAACACTGAAGCTTTCTTT. Encoded protein: CASSQDDRISNTEAFF.

This clonotype turned up a few times. This rearrangement joins TRBV12-3 or TRBV12-4 to TRBJ2-7, with 12 nucleotides matching TRBD2. The CDR3 runs to 15 residues. The V and J ends lost 5 bases and 2 bases, in that order; junction bases with no gene match: 4. CDR3 residues: CASSPRTSGAYEQYF. CDR3 DNA sequence: TGTGCCAGCAGTCCCCGGACTAGCGGGGCCTACGAGCAGTACTTC.

This clonotype has just a few counts. In nucleotides, the CDR3 is TGTGCTAGTGGTTTGGTACGGTCTAGCGGGGAGCAAAAGGAGACCCAGTACTTC. The encoded protein is CASGLVRSSGEQKETQYF. The V and J genes are TRBV12-5 and TRBJ2-5; 9 nucleotides align to TRBD2. Germline CDR1 is LGHNT and CDR2 is FRNRAP. V lost 0 bases and J lost 5; bases outside the gene matches: 13. This CDR3 spans 18 amino acids.

This clonotype has a handful of counts. The chain carries TRBV29-1 and TRBJ2-1; 15 positions agree with TRBD2. The CDR3 contains 17 residues. Germline V CDR1 and CDR2: SQVTM, ANQGSEA. V was pared by 2 bases and J by 8 bases, with 10 bases of the junction left unmatched. As DNA, the CDR3 is TGCAGCGTTGAATTAGGACTAGCGGGAGGGCCGCTGCATGAGCAGTTCTTC. Translating gives CSVELGLAGGPLHEQFF.

The rearrangement uses TRBV14 and TRBJ1-1; 9 bases fit TRBD1. The CDR3 consists of 15 residues. In germline, CDR1 is SGHDN, CDR2 FVKESK. V shed 3 bases, J shed 2 bases, and the junction held 4 bases outside the gene matches. CDR3 bases: TGTGCCAGCAGCCAGGGGACAGGGAGTAACACTGAAGCTTTCTTT. It codes for CASSQGTGSNTEAFF.

The rearrangement uses TRBV7-6 and TRBJ1-2; a possible D gene is TRBD1 (5 bases). V was pared by 1 base and J by 2 bases, with 14 bases between. From germline, CDR1 is SGHVS and CDR2 FNYEAQ. The CDR3 loop spans 16 amino acids. The CDR3 nucleotides read TGTGCCAGCAGCTTAGGGGGCCGGGCCTCCAACTATGGCTACACCTTC. This encodes CASSLGGRASNYGYTF.

At least ten counts were recorded for this clonotype. The rearrangement joins TRBV5-1 to TRBJ2-3; the D is unclear. The CDR3 extends over 12 amino acids. V was pared by 3 bases and J by 1 base, with 3 bases between. In germline, CDR1 is SGHRS, CDR2 YFSETQ. Here the CDR3 reads CASSSRTDTQYF. The CDR3 DNA sequence: TGCGCCAGCAGCTCCCGCACAGATACGCAGTATTTT.

This clonotype was seen only a few times. This rearrangement joins TRBV20-1 to TRBJ2-7; the match to TRBD2 covers 11 bases. With 5 bases clipped from V and 3 bases from J, the junction kept 9 bases outside the gene matches. Germline-derived CDR1 and CDR2 are DFQATT and SNEGSKA (reference sequence). This CDR3 comprises 15 residues. CDR3 sequence (DNA): TGCAGTGCTGAGGGACTAGCGGATCGCTACTACGAGCAGTACTTC. It specifies CSAEGLADRYYEQYF.

The sample holds a few counts of this clonotype. This chain connects TRBV29-1 to TRBJ2-3; D is unclear. The CDR3 loop spans 13 amino acids. In germline, CDR1 is SQVTM, CDR2 ANQGSEA. Trimming pared 3 bases from V and 1 base from J, leaving 8 bases between. CDR3 protein: CSVDSRGTDTQYF. The CDR3 nucleotides read TGCAGCGTTGACAGTCGGGGCACAGATACGCAGTATTTT.

This chain joins TRBV19 and TRBJ2-7; D ambiguous. The germline V gene encodes CDR1 LNHDA and CDR2 SQIVND (reference sequence). The CDR3 is 16 residues long. V lost 0 bases and J lost 0, with 12 bases in between. CDR3 bases: TGTGCCAGTAGTATAGACTACAGTTTCTACTCCTACGAGCAGTACTTC. This codes for CASSIDYSFYSYEQYF.

J is TRBJ2-7 and V is TRBV5-1; TRBD1 agrees at 8 bases. The CDR3 totals 15 residues. Germline CDR1 and CDR2: SGHRS and YFSETQ. Trimming cost V 1 base and J 2 bases; bases outside gene matches: 5. CDR3 nucleotides: TGCGCCAGCAGCTTGACGGACAGGGCGACCTACGAGCAGTACTTC. Amino acid sequence: CASSLTDRATYEQYF. The whole variable domain, filled in from reference TRBV5-1 and TRBJ2-7, reads KAGVTQTPRYLIKTRGQQVTLSCSPISGHRSVSWYQQTPGQGLQFLFEYFSETQRNKGNFPGRFSGRQFSNSRSEMNVSTLELGDSALYLCASSLTDRATYEQYFGPGTRLTVT.

The rearrangement uses TRBV7-6 and TRBJ2-1, with D maybe TRBD2 (5 bases). Trimming left V 0 bases short and J 3 bases short, with 12 bases between. This CDR3 contains 16 residues. Looked up from germline, CDR1 is SGHVS and CDR2 is FNYEAQ. CDR3 sequence: CASSLASGTYYNEQFF. The CDR3 nucleotides are TGTGCCAGCAGCTTAGCATCGGGAACATACTACAATGAGCAGTTCTTC.

The gene calls are TRBV5-1 and TRBJ2-1, with 9 bases identical to TRBD1. The CDR3 is made up of 16 amino acids. Germline V gene lookup returns CDR1 SGHRS and CDR2 YFSETQ. With V trimmed by 0 bases and J by 2 bases, 3 bases remained unmatched. CDR3 protein: CASSLVGTGPYNEQFF. Written as DNA, the CDR3 is TGCGCCAGCAGCTTGGTTGGGACAGGGCCCTACAATGAGCAGTTCTTC.